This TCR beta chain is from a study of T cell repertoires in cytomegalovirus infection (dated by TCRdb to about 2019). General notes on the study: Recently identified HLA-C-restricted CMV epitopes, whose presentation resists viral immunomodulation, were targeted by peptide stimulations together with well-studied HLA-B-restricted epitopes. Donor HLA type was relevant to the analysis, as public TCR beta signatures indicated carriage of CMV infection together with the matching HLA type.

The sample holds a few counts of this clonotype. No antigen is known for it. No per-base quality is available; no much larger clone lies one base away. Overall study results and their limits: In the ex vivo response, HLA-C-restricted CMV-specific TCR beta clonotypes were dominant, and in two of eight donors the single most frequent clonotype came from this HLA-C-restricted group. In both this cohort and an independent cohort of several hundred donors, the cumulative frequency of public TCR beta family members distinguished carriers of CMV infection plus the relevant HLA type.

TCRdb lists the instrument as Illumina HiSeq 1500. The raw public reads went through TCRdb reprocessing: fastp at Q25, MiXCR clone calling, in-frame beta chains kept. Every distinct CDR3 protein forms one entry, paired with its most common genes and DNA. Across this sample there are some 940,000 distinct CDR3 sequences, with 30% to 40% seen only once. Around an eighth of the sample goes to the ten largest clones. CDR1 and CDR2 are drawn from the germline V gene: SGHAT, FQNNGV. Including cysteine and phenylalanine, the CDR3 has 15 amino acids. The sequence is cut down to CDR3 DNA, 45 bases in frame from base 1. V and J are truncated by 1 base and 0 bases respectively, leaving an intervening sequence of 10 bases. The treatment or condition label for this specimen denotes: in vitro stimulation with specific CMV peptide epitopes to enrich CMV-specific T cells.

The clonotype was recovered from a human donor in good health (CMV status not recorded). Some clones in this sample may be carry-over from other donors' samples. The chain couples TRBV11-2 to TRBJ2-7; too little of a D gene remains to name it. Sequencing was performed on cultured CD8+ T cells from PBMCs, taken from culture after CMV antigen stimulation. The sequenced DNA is TGTGCCAGCAGCTTAGGCAGTGGGCCCTCCTACGAGCAGTACTTC. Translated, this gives CASSLGSGPSYEQYF.